One sample yielded the 30 T cell receptor beta chains listed below, sequenced in a study of identical twins. TCRdb re-analysed the 5' RACE reads in MiXCR, keeping a single row per CDR3 protein. Of fewer than 550,000 distinct CDR3 sequences listed, about 13% were seen once; the top ten hold approximately 1%. The same data also went into a second study, on yellow fever vaccine responses in identical twins.

What was sequenced was CD4+ T cells sorted from blood. The receptors originated from a woman under 30 in good health.

There are a few counts of this clonotype. This sequence joins TRBV3-1 and TRBJ1-2, with TRBD1 matching over 9 bases. V shed 1 base, J shed 4 bases, and the junction held 4 bases outside the gene matches. The CDR3 has 15 amino acids. Germline CDR1 reads LGHDT; CDR2 reads YNNKEL (reference sequence). This chain's CDR3 is CASSQAWDRVYGYTF. The CDR3, as DNA: TGTGCCAGCAGCCAAGCGTGGGACAGGGTCTATGGCTACACCTTC.

In this sample, this clonotype turned up many times. CDR3 loop: CASSQDVGDSTDTQYF. CDR3 bases: TGCGCCAGCAGCCAAGATGTAGGGGATTCCACAGATACGCAGTATTTT. This sequence joins TRBV4-3 and TRBJ2-3; D is possibly TRBD1 (5 bases). CDR1 and CDR2 from the germline V gene are LGHNA and YSLEER. The CDR3 length is 16 residues. The ends were cut back, 0 bases at V and 2 bases at J, with 12 bases in the middle.

The table lists this clonotype with many counts. The rearrangement uses TRBV12-3 or TRBV12-4 and TRBJ2-5; the D is unclear. V dropped 3 bases and J dropped 3 bases, with 8 bases sitting between them. The CDR3 covers 13 residues. The chain's CDR3 is CASSFARKETQYF. For the CDR3, the DNA is TGTGCCAGCAGTTTCGCCAGAAAAGAGACCCAGTACTTC.

This clonotype was detected a few times. This rearrangement joins TRBV18 to TRBJ2-7; 9 bases align to TRBD1. With V trimmed by 3 bases and J by 6 bases, 9 bases remained unmatched. Germline loops: CDR1 KGHSH, CDR2 LQKENI. The CDR3 contains 15 residues. The chain's CDR3 is CASSPRTGGEVEQYF. As DNA, the CDR3 is TGTGCCAGCTCACCCCGAACAGGGGGCGAGGTCGAGCAGTACTTC.

In its sample, this clonotype was seen many times. This chain connects TRBV7-9 to TRBJ2-3; 7 positions agree with TRBD2. Germline CDR1 SEHNR, CDR2 FQNEAQ (reference sequence). This CDR3 is 12 amino acids long. J lost 14 bases, V lost 2 bases, and 7 bases had no gene match. The CDR3 region is CASSLSATSPYF. The CDR3 DNA reads TGTGCCAGCAGCTTAAGTGCGACTAGCCCGTATTTT.

This clonotype has just a few counts. The chain links TRBV10-3 to TRBJ2-1; D is unclear. The germline gives CDR1 ENHRY, CDR2 SYGVKD. The CDR3 sequence is 13 residues long. Trimming removed 4 bases from V and 5 bases from J, with 9 bases in between. For the CDR3, the DNA is TGTGCCATCAGTGTCCTAGTAGACAATGAGCAGTTCTTC. Translating it yields CAISVLVDNEQFF.

The CDR3 loop reads CASSLTGNFETQYF. The CDR3 nucleotides are TGTGCCAGCAGCCTGACAGGGAACTTCGAGACCCAGTACTTC. V and J are TRBV7-2 and TRBJ2-5, with TRBD1 matching over 7 bases. Trimming took 5 bases from V and 5 from J; bases not matched to a gene: 8. Germline V gene data show CDR1 as SGHTA and CDR2 as FQGNSA. The CDR3 has 14 residues.

V gene TRBV20-1 combines with J gene TRBJ2-1; D gene unclear. Looked up from germline, CDR1 is DFQATT and CDR2 is SNEGSKA (reference sequence). The V gene lost 4 bases and the J gene lost 1 base, with 14 bases spanning the gap. The CDR3 has 15 residues. CDR3 in DNA: TGCAGTGCTAACCAGCTCATCAATTCCTACAATGAGCAGTTCTTC. Amino acid sequence: CSANQLINSYNEQFF.

The rearrangement uses TRBV5-1 and TRBJ2-1, with D unclear. Between the trimmed V and J ends, which lost 0 bases and 6 bases, there was a span of 10 bases. The CDR3 extends over 14 amino acids. From germline, CDR1 is SGHRS and CDR2 YFSETQ. The CDR3 region has the DNA TGCGCCAGCAGCTTGGAAGCCTCAACCAATGAGCAGTTCTTC. Protein: CASSLEASTNEQFF.

Ten or more counts support this clonotype. The chain recombines TRBV20-1 with TRBJ2-1, with a possible D match to TRBD1 (6 bases). Germline V gene sequence: CDR1 DFQATT, CDR2 SNEGSKA (reference sequence). Trimming pared 3 bases from V and 0 bases from J, leaving 12 bases between. The CDR3 sequence is 15 residues long. As DNA, the CDR3 is TGCAGTGCTAGGGGAGACAGGATCTCCTACAATGAGCAGTTCTTC. It translates to CSARGDRISYNEQFF.

The chain carries TRBV28 and TRBJ1-1; D ambiguous. The germline CDR1 and CDR2 sequences are MDHEN and SYDVKM. The CDR3 loop spans 13 amino acids. V lost 5 bases, J lost 11 bases, and 18 bases lay in between. The CDR3 DNA reads as TGTGCCAGCAGTCCCACTAACCCCCTAAGGGCTTTCTTT. It yields the protein CASSPTNPLRAFF.

The V gene is TRBV6-1, the J gene TRBJ2-4, with 11 bases that match TRBD1. V was clipped by 6 bases and J by 2 bases; unmatched bases: 6. Germline loops: CDR1 MNHNS, CDR2 SASEGT. CDR3 length equals 16 residues. The CDR3 reads CASSSGTGGPKNIQYF. In DNA, the CDR3 is TGTGCCAGCAGCAGTGGGACAGGGGGACCCAAAAACATTCAGTACTTC.

This clonotype was observed a handful of times. The V gene is TRBV6-7, the J gene TRBJ2-7; D is possibly TRBD2 (6 bases). TRBV6-7 has ORF status, its function being uncertain. The germline V and J ends were trimmed by 11 bases and 1 base, with 18 bases remaining between them. CDR3 length: 14 residues. The CDR3 DNA reads TGTGCCCGGTCTAATGGTGGAGGGTCCTACGAGCAGTACTTC. The encoded protein is CARSNGGGSYEQYF.

This rearrangement joins TRBV5-5 to TRBJ2-7; D is tentatively TRBD1 or TRBD2 (6 bases each). This CDR3 comprises 13 residues. Trimming stripped 7 bases from V and 2 bases from J, with 13 bases between. Germline values: CDR1 SGHKS, CDR2 YYEKEE (reference sequence). CDR3 protein: CASGRGRPYEQYF. CDR3 DNA sequence: TGTGCCAGCGGCCGGGGGCGCCCCTACGAGCAGTACTTC.

This clonotype was counted only a few times. The chain employs TRBV7-2 and TRBJ2-3; 10 bases are a match to TRBD2. The CDR3 runs 16 residues. The germline V gene encodes CDR1 SGHTA and CDR2 FQGNSA. V lost 5 bases to trimming and J lost 2 bases; unmatched junction nucleotides: 7. CDR3 sequence: CASSAGTSAVTDTQYF. CDR3 sequence (DNA): TGTGCCAGCAGCGCCGGGACTAGCGCTGTCACAGATACGCAGTATTTT.

This clonotype appeared a few times. J is TRBJ2-1 and V is TRBV20-1; 7 bases line up with TRBD1. CDR3 length: 13 residues. Trimming cost V 3 bases and J 4 bases; bases outside gene matches: 3. Per the germline V gene, CDR1 is DFQATT and CDR2 is SNEGSKA (reference sequence). CDR3 sequence: CSASLDRYNEQFF. In DNA form, the CDR3 reads TGCAGTGCTAGCCTGGACAGGTACAATGAGCAGTTCTTC.

As to this clonotype: The junction shows a germline mismatch at one end, possibly a read error. CDR3 loop: CASNPSGGPVTDSQYF. The DNA of the CDR3 is TGTGCCAGCAACCCGAGCGGGGGGCCGGTCACAGATTCGCAGTATTTT. The chain combines TRBV6-1 with TRBJ2-3, with 9 bases fitting TRBD2. The CDR3 has 16 amino acids. Germline V gene lookup returns CDR1 MNHNS and CDR2 SASEGT.

The rearrangement links TRBV28 to TRBJ2-3, with a weak D call TRBD2 (6 bases). Germline assignment: CDR1 MDHEN and CDR2 SYDVKM. This CDR3 contains 18 residues. Trimming stripped 5 bases from V and 1 base from J, with 22 bases between. The CDR3 DNA is TGTGCCAGCAGTCAACGAACAAGATGGGGGGAGCGCACAGATACGCAGTATTTT. This translates into CASSQRTRWGERTDTQYF.

This chain joins TRBV20-1 and TRBJ1-2; no reliable D call. The CDR3 is 13 amino acids. The V gene lost 6 bases and the J gene lost 4 bases, with 15 bases spanning the gap. Germline assignment: CDR1 DFQATT and CDR2 SNEGSKA (reference sequence). The CDR3 nucleotides read TGCAGTGCACCTTCAGCCCAGGTCTATGGCTACACCTTC. Its protein product is CSAPSAQVYGYTF.

The genes are TRBV5-1 and TRBJ2-3; 7 bases map to TRBD1. Germline CDR1 reads SGHRS; CDR2 reads YFSETQ. V lost 0 bases, J lost 1 base, and 8 bases stayed unmatched. The CDR3 loop spans 17 amino acids. The CDR3 bases are TGCGCCAGCAGCTTGGGCGAGGCAGGGGGAGGCACAGATACGCAGTATTTT. Protein: CASSLGEAGGGTDTQYF. The whole variable domain, remainder taken from reference TRBV5-1 and TRBJ2-3, is KAGVTQTPRYLIKTRGQQVTLSCSPISGHRSVSWYQQTPGQGLQFLFEYFSETQRNKGNFPGRFSGRQFSNSRSEMNVSTLELGDSALYLCASSLGEAGGGTDTQYFGPGTRLTVL.

This clonotype has just a few counts. The rearrangement joins TRBV20-1 to TRBJ2-1, with 9 bases identical to TRBD2. The CDR3 spans 15 residues. Trimming cost V 1 base and J 4 bases; bases outside gene matches: 5. Per germline, CDR1 DFQATT and CDR2 SNEGSKA (reference sequence). This CDR3 is CSARGAGGRYNEQFF. CDR3 in DNA: TGCAGTGCTAGAGGGGCGGGGGGGAGATACAATGAGCAGTTCTTC.

The chain is built from TRBV24-1 and TRBJ2-1; 9 nucleotides agree with TRBD2. Germline V gene data show CDR1 as KGHDR and CDR2 as SFDVKD. With 4 bases clipped from V and 6 bases from J, the junction kept 12 bases outside the gene matches. CDR3 length: 17 amino acids. The DNA for the CDR3 is TGTGCCACCAGTGACACGCATCTAGCGGGAACGGGCAATGAGCAGTTCTTC. It is translated as CATSDTHLAGTGNEQFF.

V is TRBV4-2 and J is TRBJ2-3; no clear D. Germline V gene lookup returns CDR1 LGHNA and CDR2 YNFKEQ. V lost 0 bases and J 1 base, leaving 11 bases between the germline ends. This CDR3 comprises 16 residues. CDR3 DNA: TGTGCCAGCAGCCAAGATCTGGACGCACGCACAGATACGCAGTATTTT. This codes for CASSQDLDARTDTQYF.

A few counts support this clonotype. The rearrangement uses TRBV28 and TRBJ2-3; the match to TRBD1 covers 9 bases. Germline-derived CDR1 and CDR2 are MDHEN and SYDVKM. The CDR3 covers 15 residues. Trimming took 5 bases from V and 2 from J; bases not matched to a gene: 5. The CDR3 DNA reads as TGTGCCAGCAGTATCCGGGACAGGGTCACAGATACGCAGTATTTT. It is translated as CASSIRDRVTDTQYF.

V is TRBV5-1 and J is TRBJ2-7, with 9 positions matching TRBD1. J lost 5 bases, V lost 3 bases, and 3 bases had no gene match. CDR1 and CDR2 (germline): SGHRS, YFSETQ. The CDR3 is made up of 13 amino acids. CDR3 in amino acids: CASSSTGGDEQYF. The CDR3 nucleotides are TGCGCCAGCAGCTCGACAGGGGGTGACGAGCAGTACTTC.

This clonotype was seen more than once but under ten times. The genes are TRBV3-1 and TRBJ2-1, with TRBD1 matching over 9 bases. The CDR3 sequence is 12 residues long. With V trimmed by 0 bases and J by 15 bases, 3 bases remained unmatched. Germline V gene lookup returns CDR1 LGHDT and CDR2 YNNKEL (reference sequence). The CDR3 DNA sequence: TGTGCCAGCAGCCAAGATGGGACAGGGAGGTTCTTC. It yields the protein CASSQDGTGRFF.

J is TRBJ2-1 and V is TRBV7-8; D remains ambiguous. CDR3 length: 14 residues. The V end lost 0 bases, the J end lost 11 bases, and 14 bases lay between the germline ends. CDR1 is SGHVS and CDR2 is FQNEAQ in the germline V gene. The CDR3 nucleotides are TGTGCCAGCAGCTTAGCGGCACTACCCAACAAGCAGTTCTTC. It codes for CASSLAALPNKQFF.

This clonotype has a count of ten or more. The chain recombines TRBV4-3 with TRBJ2-3; unclear D gene. This CDR3 contains 15 residues. The V and J ends lost 0 bases and 2 bases respectively, with 9 bases between them. Germline loops: CDR1 LGHNA, CDR2 YSLEER. In nucleotides, the CDR3 is TGCGCCAGCAGCCAAGAACGTGGTTACACAGATACGCAGTATTTT. This translates into CASSQERGYTDTQYF.

This clonotype occurred a few times. The chain links TRBV3-1 to TRBJ2-1; maybe TRBD2 (5 bases). Germline assignment: CDR1 LGHDT and CDR2 YNNKEL (reference sequence). This CDR3 spans 18 amino acids. V was trimmed by 0 bases and J by 2 bases, leaving 17 bases between them. The CDR3 spells CASSQDSVGSRPYNEQFF. DNA of the CDR3: TGTGCCAGCAGCCAAGATTCTGTTGGGAGTAGACCCTACAATGAGCAGTTCTTC.

The table lists this clonotype with a few counts. The chain recombines TRBV4-3 with TRBJ2-1; 7 bases map to TRBD1. The V segment lost 1 base and the J segment 5 bases; nucleotides outside the gene matches: 11. The CDR3 has 17 amino acids. Germline-derived CDR1 and CDR2 are LGHNA and YSLEER. The CDR3 reads CASSQGRTGQRNNEQFF. CDR3 nucleotide sequence: TGCGCCAGCAGCCAAGGGAGAACGGGACAGAGAAACAATGAGCAGTTCTTC.